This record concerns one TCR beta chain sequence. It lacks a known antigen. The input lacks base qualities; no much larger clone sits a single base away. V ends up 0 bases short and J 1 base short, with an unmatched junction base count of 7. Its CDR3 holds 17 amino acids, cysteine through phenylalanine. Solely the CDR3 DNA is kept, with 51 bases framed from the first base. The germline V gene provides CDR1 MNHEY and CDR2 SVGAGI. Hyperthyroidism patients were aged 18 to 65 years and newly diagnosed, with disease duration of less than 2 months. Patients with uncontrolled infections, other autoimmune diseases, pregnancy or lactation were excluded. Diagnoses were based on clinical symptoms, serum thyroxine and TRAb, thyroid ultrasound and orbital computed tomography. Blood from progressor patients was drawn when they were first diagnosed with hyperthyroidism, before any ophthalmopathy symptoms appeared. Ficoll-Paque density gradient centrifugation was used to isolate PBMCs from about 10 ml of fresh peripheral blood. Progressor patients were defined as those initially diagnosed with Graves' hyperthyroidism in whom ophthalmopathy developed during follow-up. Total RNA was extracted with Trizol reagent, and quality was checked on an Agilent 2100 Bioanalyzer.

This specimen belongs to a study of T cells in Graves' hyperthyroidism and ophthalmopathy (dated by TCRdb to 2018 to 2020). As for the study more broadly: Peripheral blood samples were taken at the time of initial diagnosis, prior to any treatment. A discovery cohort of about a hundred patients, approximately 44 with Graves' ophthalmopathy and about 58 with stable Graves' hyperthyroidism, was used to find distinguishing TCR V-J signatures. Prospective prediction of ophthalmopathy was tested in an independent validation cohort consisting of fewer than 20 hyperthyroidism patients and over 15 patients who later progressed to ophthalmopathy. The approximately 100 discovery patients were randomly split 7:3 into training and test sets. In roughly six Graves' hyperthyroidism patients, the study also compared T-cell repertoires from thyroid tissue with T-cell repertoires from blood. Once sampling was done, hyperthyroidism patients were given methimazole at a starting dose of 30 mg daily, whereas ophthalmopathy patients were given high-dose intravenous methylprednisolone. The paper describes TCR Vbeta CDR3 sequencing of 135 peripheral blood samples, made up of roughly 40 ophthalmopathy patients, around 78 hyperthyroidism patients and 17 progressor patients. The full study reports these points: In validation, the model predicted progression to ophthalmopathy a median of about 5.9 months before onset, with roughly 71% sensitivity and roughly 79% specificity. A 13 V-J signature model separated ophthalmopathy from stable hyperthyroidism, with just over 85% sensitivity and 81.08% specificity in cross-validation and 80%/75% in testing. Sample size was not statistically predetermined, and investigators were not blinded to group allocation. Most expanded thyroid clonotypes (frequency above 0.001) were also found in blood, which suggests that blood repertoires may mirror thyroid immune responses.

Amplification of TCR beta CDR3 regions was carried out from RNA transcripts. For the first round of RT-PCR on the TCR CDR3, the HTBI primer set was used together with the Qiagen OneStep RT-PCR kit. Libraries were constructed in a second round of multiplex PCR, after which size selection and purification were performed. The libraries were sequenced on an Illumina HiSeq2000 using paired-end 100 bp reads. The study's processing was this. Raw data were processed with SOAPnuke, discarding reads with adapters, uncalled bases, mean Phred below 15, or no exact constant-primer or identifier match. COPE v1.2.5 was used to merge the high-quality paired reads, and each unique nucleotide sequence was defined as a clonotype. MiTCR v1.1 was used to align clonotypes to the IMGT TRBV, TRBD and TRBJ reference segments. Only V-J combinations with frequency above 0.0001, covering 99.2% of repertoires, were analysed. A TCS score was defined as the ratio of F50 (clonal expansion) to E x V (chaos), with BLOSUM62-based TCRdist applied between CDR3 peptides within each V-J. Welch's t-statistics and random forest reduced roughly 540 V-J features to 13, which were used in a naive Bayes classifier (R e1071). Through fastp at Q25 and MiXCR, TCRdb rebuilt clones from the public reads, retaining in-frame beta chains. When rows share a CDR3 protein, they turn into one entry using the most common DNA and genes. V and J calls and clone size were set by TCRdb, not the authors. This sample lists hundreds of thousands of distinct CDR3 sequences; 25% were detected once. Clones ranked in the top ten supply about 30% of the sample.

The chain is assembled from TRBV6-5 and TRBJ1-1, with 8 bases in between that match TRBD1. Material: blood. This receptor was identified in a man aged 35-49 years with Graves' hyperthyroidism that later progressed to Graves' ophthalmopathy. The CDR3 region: CASSYSETGARNTEAFF. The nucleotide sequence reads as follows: TGTGCCAGCAGTTACTCGGAGACAGGGGCCAGGAACACTGAAGCTTTCTTT.